This T cell receptor (beta chain) is drawn from a study of CD8 T cells in Susac syndrome. The V and J ends lost 0 bases and 12 bases respectively, with 12 bases between them. From germline, CDR1 is GTSNPN and CDR2 SVGIG (reference sequence). The CDR3 runs 12 residues. The authors reverse transcribed roughly 0.5 to 1 ug RNA with random hexamers. TCRdb called the immunoSEQ multiplex PCR reads again in MiXCR, with one record for every CDR3 protein. Here the sample spans roughly 200,000 distinct CDR3 sequences, just under 95% being singletons. The TCR was taken from a human donor with Susac syndrome. Sequencing was carried out using CD4+ T cells from PBMCs. The rearrangement links TRBV30 to TRBJ2-1; D uncertain. This chain's CDR3 is CAWSVRSLGQFF. In DNA form, the CDR3 reads TGTGCCTGGAGTGTACGGAGTCTGGGGCAGTTCTTC.